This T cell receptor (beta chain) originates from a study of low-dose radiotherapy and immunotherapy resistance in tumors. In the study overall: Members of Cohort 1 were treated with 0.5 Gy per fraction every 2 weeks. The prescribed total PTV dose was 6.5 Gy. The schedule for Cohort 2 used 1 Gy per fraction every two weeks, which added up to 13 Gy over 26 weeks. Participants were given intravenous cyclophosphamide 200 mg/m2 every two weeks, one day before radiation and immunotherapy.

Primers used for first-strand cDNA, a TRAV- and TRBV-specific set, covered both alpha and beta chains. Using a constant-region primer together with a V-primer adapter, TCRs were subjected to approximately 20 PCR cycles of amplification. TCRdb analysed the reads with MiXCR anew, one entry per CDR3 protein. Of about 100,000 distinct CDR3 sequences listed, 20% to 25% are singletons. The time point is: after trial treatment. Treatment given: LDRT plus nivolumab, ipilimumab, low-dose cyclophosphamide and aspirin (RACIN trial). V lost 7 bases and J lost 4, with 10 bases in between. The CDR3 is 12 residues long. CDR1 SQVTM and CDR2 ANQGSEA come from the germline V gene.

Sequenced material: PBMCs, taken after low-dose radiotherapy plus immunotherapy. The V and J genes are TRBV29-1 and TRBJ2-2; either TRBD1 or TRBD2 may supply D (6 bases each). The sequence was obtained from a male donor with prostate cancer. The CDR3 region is CSAKGGTGELFF. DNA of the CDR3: TGCAGCGCAAAGGGGGGCACCGGGGAGCTGTTTTTT.